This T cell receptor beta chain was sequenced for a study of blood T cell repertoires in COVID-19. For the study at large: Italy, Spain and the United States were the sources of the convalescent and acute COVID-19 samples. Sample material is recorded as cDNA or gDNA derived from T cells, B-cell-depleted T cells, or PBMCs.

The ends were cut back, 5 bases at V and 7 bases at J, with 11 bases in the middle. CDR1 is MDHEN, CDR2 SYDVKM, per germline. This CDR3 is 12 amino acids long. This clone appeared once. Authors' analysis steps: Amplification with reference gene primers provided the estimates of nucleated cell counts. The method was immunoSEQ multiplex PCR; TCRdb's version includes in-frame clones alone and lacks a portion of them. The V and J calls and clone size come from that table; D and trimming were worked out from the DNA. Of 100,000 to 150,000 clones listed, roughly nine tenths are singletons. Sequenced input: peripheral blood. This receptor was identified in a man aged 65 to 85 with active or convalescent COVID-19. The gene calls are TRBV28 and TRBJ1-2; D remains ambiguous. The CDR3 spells CASSPVSSGYTF. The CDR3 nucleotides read TGTGCCAGCAGTCCCGTTTCCAGTGGCTACACCTTC.